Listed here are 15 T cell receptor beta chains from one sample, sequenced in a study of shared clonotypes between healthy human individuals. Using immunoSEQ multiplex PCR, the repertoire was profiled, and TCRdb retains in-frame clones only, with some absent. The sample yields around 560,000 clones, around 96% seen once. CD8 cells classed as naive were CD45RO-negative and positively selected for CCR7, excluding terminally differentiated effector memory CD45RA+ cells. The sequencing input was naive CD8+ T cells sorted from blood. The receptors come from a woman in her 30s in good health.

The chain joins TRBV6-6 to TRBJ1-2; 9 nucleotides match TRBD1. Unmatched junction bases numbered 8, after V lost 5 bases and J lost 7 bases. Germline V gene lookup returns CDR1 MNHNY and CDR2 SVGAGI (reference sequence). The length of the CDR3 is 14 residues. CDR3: CASSRPGQGFGYTF. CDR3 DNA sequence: TGTGCCAGCAGTCGTCCGGGACAGGGATTTGGCTACACCTTC.

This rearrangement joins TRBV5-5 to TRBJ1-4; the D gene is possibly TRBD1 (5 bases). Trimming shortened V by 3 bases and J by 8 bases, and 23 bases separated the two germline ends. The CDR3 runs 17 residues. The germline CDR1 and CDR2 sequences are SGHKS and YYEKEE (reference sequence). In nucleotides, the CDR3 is TGTGCCAGCAGCTCCCGCCTGAACCAGGGTTCACGAGAAAAACTGTTTTTT. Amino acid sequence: CASSSRLNQGSREKLFF.

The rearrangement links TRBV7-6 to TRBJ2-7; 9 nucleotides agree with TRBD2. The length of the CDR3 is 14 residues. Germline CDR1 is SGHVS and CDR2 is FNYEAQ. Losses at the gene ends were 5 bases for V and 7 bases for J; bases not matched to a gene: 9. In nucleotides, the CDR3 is TGTGCCAGCAGCCCAGCGGGAGGCCCTTTGGAGCAGTACTTC. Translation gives CASSPAGGPLEQYF.

The CDR3 protein is CSVLAGAGEQFF. In DNA form, the CDR3 reads TGCAGCGTCTTAGCGGGAGCGGGTGAGCAGTTCTTC. The rearrangement uses TRBV29-1 and TRBJ2-1; 9 bases are a match to TRBD2. After removal of 6 bases from V and 9 bases from J, the junction contained 6 bases not matched to a gene. In germline, CDR1 is SQVTM, CDR2 ANQGSEA. The CDR3 runs 12 residues.

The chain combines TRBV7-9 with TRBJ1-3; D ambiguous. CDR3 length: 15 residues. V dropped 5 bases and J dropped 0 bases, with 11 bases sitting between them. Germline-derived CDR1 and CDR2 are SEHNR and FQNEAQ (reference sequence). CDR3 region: CASSQVESSGNTIYF. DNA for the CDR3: TGTGCCAGCAGCCAGGTGGAGAGCTCTGGAAACACCATATATTTT.

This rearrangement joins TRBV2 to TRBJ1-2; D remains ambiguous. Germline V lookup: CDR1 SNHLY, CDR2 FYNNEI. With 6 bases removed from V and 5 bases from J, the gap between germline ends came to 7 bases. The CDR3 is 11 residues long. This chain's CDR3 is CASRQFYGYTF. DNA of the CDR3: TGTGCCAGCAGGCAGTTTTATGGCTACACCTTC.

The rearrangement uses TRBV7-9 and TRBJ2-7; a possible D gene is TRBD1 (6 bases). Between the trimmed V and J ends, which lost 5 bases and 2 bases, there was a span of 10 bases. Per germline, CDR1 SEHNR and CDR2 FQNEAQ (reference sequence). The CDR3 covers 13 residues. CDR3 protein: CASSGGQTYEQYF. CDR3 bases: TGTGCCAGCAGCGGAGGACAGACCTACGAGCAGTACTTC.

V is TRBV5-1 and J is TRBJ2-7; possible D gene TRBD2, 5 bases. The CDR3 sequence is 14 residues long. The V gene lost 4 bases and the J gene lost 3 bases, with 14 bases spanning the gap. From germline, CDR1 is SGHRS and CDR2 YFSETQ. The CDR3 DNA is TGCGCCAGCAGCCCGACCGGGATCAACTACGAGCAGTACTTC. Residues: CASSPTGINYEQYF.

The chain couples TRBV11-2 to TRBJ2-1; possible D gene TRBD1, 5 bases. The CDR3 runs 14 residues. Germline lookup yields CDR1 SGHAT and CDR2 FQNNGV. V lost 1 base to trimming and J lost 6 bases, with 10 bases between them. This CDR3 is CASSLVVTANEQFF. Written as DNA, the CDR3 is TGTGCCAGCAGCTTAGTGGTGACAGCCAATGAGCAGTTCTTC.

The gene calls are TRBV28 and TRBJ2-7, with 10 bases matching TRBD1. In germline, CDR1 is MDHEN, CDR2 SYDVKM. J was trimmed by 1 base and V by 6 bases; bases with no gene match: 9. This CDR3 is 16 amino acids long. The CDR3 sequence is CASSFGGTGESYEQYF. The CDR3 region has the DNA TGTGCCAGCAGCTTTGGGGGGACAGGGGAATCCTACGAGCAGTACTTC.

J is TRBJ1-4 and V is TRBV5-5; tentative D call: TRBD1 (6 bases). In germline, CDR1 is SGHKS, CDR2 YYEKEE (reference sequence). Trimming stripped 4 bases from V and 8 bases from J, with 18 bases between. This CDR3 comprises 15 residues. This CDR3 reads CASSALDSFSEKLFF. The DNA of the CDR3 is TGTGCCAGCAGCGCCCTGGACAGTTTTTCGGAAAAACTGTTTTTT.

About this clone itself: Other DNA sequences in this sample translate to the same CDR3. The CDR3 sequence is CASSLGLAYEQYF. CDR3 DNA sequence: TGTGCCAGTAGCTTGGGACTAGCCTACGAGCAGTACTTC. V gene TRBV19 combines with J gene TRBJ2-7, with 8 bases fitting TRBD2. This CDR3 contains 13 residues. The germline V gene encodes CDR1 LNHDA and CDR2 SQIVND (reference sequence). J was trimmed by 2 bases and V by 6 bases; bases with no gene match: 3.

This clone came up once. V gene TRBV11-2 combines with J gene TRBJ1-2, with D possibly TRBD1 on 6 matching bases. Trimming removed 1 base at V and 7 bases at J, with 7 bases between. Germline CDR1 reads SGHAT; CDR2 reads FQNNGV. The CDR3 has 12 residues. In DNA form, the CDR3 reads TGTGCCAGCAGCTTAGCAGGGGTTGGCTACACCTTC. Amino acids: CASSLAGVGYTF.

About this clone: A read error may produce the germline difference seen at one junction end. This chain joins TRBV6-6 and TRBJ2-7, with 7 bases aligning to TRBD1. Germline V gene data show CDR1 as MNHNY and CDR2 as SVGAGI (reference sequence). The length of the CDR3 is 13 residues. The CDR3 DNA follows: TGTGCCATCAGTGATGGGACAGCCTACGAGCAGTACTTC. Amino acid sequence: CAISDGTAYEQYF.

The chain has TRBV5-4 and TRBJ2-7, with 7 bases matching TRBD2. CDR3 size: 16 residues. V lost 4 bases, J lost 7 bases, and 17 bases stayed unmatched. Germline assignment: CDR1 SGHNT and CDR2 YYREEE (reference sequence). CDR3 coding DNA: TGTGCCAGCAGCGCTGGACGGGGCGGGAGTGTCGGTGAGCAGTACTTC. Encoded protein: CASSAGRGGSVGEQYF.